This T cell receptor beta chain was identified in a study of beta chain features in type 1 diabetes. The study, taken as a whole, reports: Shortening that was moderate but significant affected the TCRB CDR3s of Type 1 diabetes patients in all four CD4+ subsets. In type 1 diabetes patients, VDJ junctions had fewer insertions; deletions at these junctions were more frequent. A definitive answer on HLA type influencing TCRB rearrangement was not reached here.

cDNA synthesis used the whole RNA isolate, giving expressed TCRB sequences. The repertoire was sequenced with immunoSEQ multiplex PCR; TCRdb's copy has only in-frame clones and lacks some. The data show around 710,000 clones, around an eighth seen once. The sample holds a few counts of this clone. As yet, its antigen is unknown. Trimming removed 2 bases at V and 5 bases at J, with 10 bases between. The CDR3 loop spans 14 amino acids. The V gene's germline CDR1 is SGHDT and CDR2 YYEEEE. This receptor was taken from a man aged 25 to 40 with type 1 diabetes. The chain combines TRBV5-6 with TRBJ1-4, with D unresolved. The sequenced sample consisted of naive CD4+ T cells from blood. CDR3 sequence: CASSLQHSNEKLFF. CDR3 coding DNA: TGTGCCAGCAGCTTACAGCATTCCAATGAAAAACTGTTTTTT.